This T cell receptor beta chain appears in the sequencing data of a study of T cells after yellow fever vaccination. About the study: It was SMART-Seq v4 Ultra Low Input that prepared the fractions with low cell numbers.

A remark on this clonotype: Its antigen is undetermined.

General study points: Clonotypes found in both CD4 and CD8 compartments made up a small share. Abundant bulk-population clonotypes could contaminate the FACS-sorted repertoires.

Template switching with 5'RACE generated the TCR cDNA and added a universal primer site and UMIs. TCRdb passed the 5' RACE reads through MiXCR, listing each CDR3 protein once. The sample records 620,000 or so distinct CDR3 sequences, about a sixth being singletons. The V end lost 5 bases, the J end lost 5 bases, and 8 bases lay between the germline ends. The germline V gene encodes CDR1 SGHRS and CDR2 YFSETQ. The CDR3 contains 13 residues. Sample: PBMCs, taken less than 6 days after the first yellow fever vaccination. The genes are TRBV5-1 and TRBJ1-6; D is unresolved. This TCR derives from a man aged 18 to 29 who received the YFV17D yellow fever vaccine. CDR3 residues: CASSAEDNSPLHF. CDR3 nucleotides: TGCGCCAGCAGTGCCGAGGATAATTCACCCCTCCACTTT. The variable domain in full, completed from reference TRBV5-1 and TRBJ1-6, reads KAGVTQTPRYLIKTRGQQVTLSCSPISGHRSVSWYQQTPGQGLQFLFEYFSETQRNKGNFPGRFSGRQFSNSRSEMNVSTLELGDSALYLCASSAEDNSPLHFGNGTRLTVT.